This T cell receptor (beta chain) was sequenced during a study of CD4 T cells in relation to SARS-CoV-2 and coronaviruses. For the study at large: After less than 11 days of antigen culture, PBMC TCR beta CDR3s were sequenced. Convalescent patients were 7 or 8 males and 4 females; two were Hispanic.

Overall study results and limits: The cross-reactivity analysis covered only spike protein, not other viral proteins.

This clone was picked up one time. Antigen: not known. CEF-cultured naive and memory CD4+ T cell DNA got survey-level sequencing. Measured with immunoSEQ multiplex PCR; TCRdb has only the in-frame clones, and not every one. The table records some 44,000 clones, around 79% of them present only once. Trimming stripped 2 bases from V and 5 bases from J, with 16 bases between. The germline CDR1 and CDR2 sequences are LGHNA and YNFKEQ. CDR3 length: 15 amino acids. The rearrangement joins TRBV4-2 to TRBJ2-7; perhaps TRBD2 as D (6 bases). This clonotype was obtained from an adult with COVID-19. Input material: naive CD4+ T cells from PBMCs, cultured in vitro. Described subset: naive CD4+ T cells isolated by negative enrichment. CDR3 loop: CASSQRLGTVDEQYF. CDR3 DNA: TGTGCCAGCAGCCAAAGACTCGGGACTGTCGACGAGCAGTACTTC.